The 20 T cell receptor beta chains below were found in one sample sequenced in a study of CD8 T cells in Susac syndrome. RNA in amounts of roughly 0.5 to 1 ug was reverse transcribed with random hexamers. TCRdb reprocessed the immunoSEQ multiplex PCR reads via MiXCR and lists one record per CDR3 protein. This table holds 350,000 to 550,000 distinct CDR3 sequences, around 85% found once. Sequencing was performed on CD8+ T cells from PBMCs. These receptor sequences come from a human donor with multiple sclerosis.

The V call is TRBV4-2, the J call TRBJ2-6; D is possibly TRBD1 (6 bases). This CDR3 comprises 16 residues. The germline V and J ends were trimmed by 4 bases and 1 base, with 11 bases remaining between them. Germline loops: CDR1 LGHNA, CDR2 YNFKEQ. CDR3 bases: TGTGCCAGCAGCCCCCGACAGGTTTCTGGGGCCAACGTCCTGACTTTC. Amino acid sequence: CASSPRQVSGANVLTF.

For the CDR3, the DNA is TGTGCCACCCGGGGCCAGGGCGACGGGGACACTGAAGCTTTCTTT. Its protein is CATRGQGDGDTEAFF. This sequence joins TRBV7-9 and TRBJ1-1; D is perhaps TRBD1 (5 bases). The CDR3 has 15 amino acids. CDR1 and CDR2 from the germline V gene are SEHNR and FQNEAQ (reference sequence). The V end was cut by 10 bases, the J end by 3 bases, with 21 bases between. The full variable domain, with the rest looked up from reference TRBV7-9 and TRBJ1-1, is DTGVSQNPRHKITKRGQNVTFRCDPISEHNRLYWYRQTLGQGPEFLTYFQNEAQLEKSRLLSDRFSAERPKGSFSTLEIQRTEQGDSAMYLCATRGQGDGDTEAFFGQGTRLTVV.

The chain combines TRBV6-2 or TRBV6-3 with TRBJ2-3, with D possibly matching TRBD1 (6 bases). The CDR3 totals 14 residues. The V gene lost 8 bases and the J gene lost 1 base, with 13 bases spanning the gap. The V gene's germline CDR1 is MNHEY and CDR2 SVGEGT. For the CDR3, the DNA is TGTGCCAGCGGGTTGGGGGCGGGCACAGATACGCAGTATTTT. This codes for CASGLGAGTDTQYF.

V is TRBV2 and J is TRBJ1-4, with 8 nucleotides matching TRBD1. CDR3 size: 15 residues. J was trimmed by 6 bases and V by 6 bases; bases with no gene match: 9. Germline assignment: CDR1 SNHLY and CDR2 FYNNEI. Written as DNA, the CDR3 is TGTGCCAGCAGCCCACCGACAGGGGAGGATGAAAAACTGTTTTTT. Translating it yields CASSPPTGEDEKLFF.

The rearrangement links TRBV11-2 to TRBJ1-5; D gene ambiguous. Germline lookup yields CDR1 SGHAT and CDR2 FQNNGV. V was clipped by 0 bases and J by 4 bases, with 13 bases between them. CDR3 size: 16 residues. The CDR3 spells CASSLDRFRANQPQHF. The CDR3 DNA sequence: TGTGCCAGCAGCTTAGATCGGTTTAGGGCTAATCAGCCCCAGCATTTT.

The chain uses TRBV29-1 and TRBJ2-1, with D tentatively TRBD1 (6 bases). Germline V gene data show CDR1 as SQVTM and CDR2 as ANQGSEA. V lost 7 bases and J 7 bases, leaving 17 bases between the germline ends. This CDR3 comprises 13 residues. In DNA, the CDR3 is TGCAGCGCTGAGGGGGATTCGGCGAATGAGCAGTTCTTC. This gives the protein CSAEGDSANEQFF.

This clonotype was found once. The chain is built from TRBV30 and TRBJ2-7, with 8 bases aligning to TRBD1. Germline-derived CDR1 and CDR2 are GTSNPN and SVGIG (reference sequence). V dropped 3 bases and J dropped 3; count of bases not matched to a gene: 10. The length of the CDR3 is 15 residues. CDR3 in DNA: TGTGCCTGGAGGGATAACCGGGACAGGCTCTACGAGCAGTACTTC. It codes for CAWRDNRDRLYEQYF.

In its sample, this clonotype was seen once. One junction end does not reproduce the germline sequence, and a read error may be involved. The chain joins TRBV15 to TRBJ2-7; tentative D call: TRBD1 (6 bases). The CDR3 is 16 residues long. The V gene's germline CDR1 is LNHNV and CDR2 YYDKDF (reference sequence). The CDR3 nucleotides read TGTGCCACCAGCAGAGACCACCTCTGGCCATACACAGGGTCTGTCTTC. Protein sequence: CATSRDHLWPYTGSVF.

The chain uses TRBV6-1 and TRBJ1-1; 7 nucleotides agree with TRBD1. The CDR3 covers 16 residues. The trim removed 6 bases at V and 0 bases at J, leaving 10 bases unmatched. Germline assignment: CDR1 MNHNS and CDR2 SASEGT. The CDR3 nucleotides read TGTGCCAGCAGCCGCACTACAGGGGTCTTGAACACTGAAGCTTTCTTT. Encoded protein: CASSRTTGVLNTEAFF.

V and J are TRBV7-9 and TRBJ2-7, with D perhaps given as TRBD1 or TRBD2 (5 bases each). Trimming cost V 5 bases and J 3 bases, with 14 bases left between them. Germline-derived CDR1 and CDR2 are SEHNR and FQNEAQ (reference sequence). This CDR3 comprises 14 residues. The CDR3 protein is CASSVTGPFYEQYF. Written as DNA, the CDR3 is TGTGCCAGCAGCGTCACGGGACCGTTCTACGAGCAGTACTTC.

The rearrangement uses TRBV7-6 and TRBJ2-7, with D maybe TRBD1 (6 bases). This CDR3 comprises 15 residues. Trimming took 5 bases from V and 0 from J, leaving 14 bases between them. Per germline, CDR1 SGHVS and CDR2 FNYEAQ. The CDR3 DNA reads as TGTGCCAGCAGCCCTGGGACAACGAGCTCCTACGAGCAGTACTTC. Its protein product is CASSPGTTSSYEQYF.

The chain carries TRBV29-1 and TRBJ2-1; TRBD2 matches 7 bases. CDR1 and CDR2 (germline): SQVTM, ANQGSEA. This CDR3 region has 13 residues. V was pared by 6 bases and J by 7 bases, with 9 bases of the junction left unmatched. CDR3 sequence reads: CSVLGEGRNEQFF. CDR3 bases: TGCAGCGTACTAGGGGAGGGCCGGAATGAGCAGTTCTTC.

The genes are TRBV12-5 and TRBJ1-1; TRBD1 aligns across 8 bases. CDR3 length: 17 amino acids. CDR1 and CDR2 (germline): LGHNT, FRNRAP. Trimming took 4 bases from V and 6 from J; bases not matched to a gene: 16. The CDR3 sequence is CASGWSGGVSQNAEAFF. In nucleotides, the CDR3 is TGTGCTAGTGGTTGGTCAGGGGGCGTCTCCCAAAACGCTGAAGCTTTCTTT.

The chain carries TRBV6-6 and TRBJ1-2; D is perhaps TRBD1 (6 bases). In germline, CDR1 is MNHNY, CDR2 SVGAGI (reference sequence). V lost 8 bases, J lost 8 bases, and 18 bases lay in between. This CDR3 region has 13 residues. For the CDR3, the DNA is TGTGCCAGCCACCGAGGTGGGGGGCAAGGCTACACCTTC. This encodes CASHRGGGQGYTF.

The chain joins TRBV7-8 to TRBJ1-5; D may be TRBD1 (5 bases). The CDR3 extends over 16 amino acids. The V gene lost 5 bases and the J gene lost 0 bases, with 14 bases spanning the gap. From germline, CDR1 is SGHVS and CDR2 FQNEAQ. The CDR3 spells CASSPSTVFSNQPQHF. In nucleotides, the CDR3 is TGTGCCAGCAGCCCCTCGACAGTGTTTAGCAATCAGCCCCAGCATTTT. The full variable domain, rest sourced from reference TRBV7-8 and TRBJ1-5, is GAGVSQSPRYKVAKRGQDVALRCDPISGHVSLFWYQQALGQGPEFLTYFQNEAQLDKSGLPSDRFFAERPEGSVSTLKIQRTQQEDSAVYLCASSPSTVFSNQPQHFGDGTRLSIL.

The V call is TRBV6-2 or TRBV6-3, the J call TRBJ2-3; TRBD2 matches 8 bases. This CDR3 comprises 15 residues. Trimming at V came to 2 bases and at J to 0 bases, leaving 1 base not matched to a gene. Germline values: CDR1 MNHEY, CDR2 SVGEGT. DNA for the CDR3: TGTGCCAGCAGTTACCCGGGGGGGAGCACAGATACGCAGTATTTT. Amino acid sequence: CASSYPGGSTDTQYF.

This clonotype appeared a few times. The chain joins TRBV5-4 to TRBJ1-2; the D is unclear. Deletions cut 0 bases from V and 5 bases from J, with 8 bases between. The CDR3 loop spans 13 amino acids. Germline-derived CDR1 and CDR2 are SGHNT and YYREEE (reference sequence). CDR3 coding DNA: TGTGCCAGCAGCTTGGAAGAGCAGTATGGCTACACCTTC. It specifies CASSLEEQYGYTF.

The rearrangement links TRBV18 to TRBJ1-5, with 9 bases lining up with TRBD1. Trimming at V came to 2 bases and at J to 0 bases, leaving 2 bases not matched to a gene. From germline, CDR1 is KGHSH and CDR2 LQKENI. This CDR3 has 16 amino acids. CDR3 sequence reads: CASSPGTGYSNQPQHF. In DNA form, the CDR3 reads TGTGCCAGCTCACCAGGGACAGGGTATAGCAATCAGCCCCAGCATTTT.

This sequence joins TRBV20-1 and TRBJ2-1; 10 bases are shared with TRBD2. With V trimmed by 0 bases and J by 6 bases, 5 bases remained unmatched. The germline CDR1 and CDR2 sequences are DFQATT and SNEGSKA (reference sequence). CDR3 size: 15 residues. CDR3 nucleotide sequence: TGCAGTGCTAGAGACTCGATAGCGGGAGGCAATGAGCAGTTCTTC. Protein sequence: CSARDSIAGGNEQFF.

This chain links TRBV6-5 with TRBJ2-1, with TRBD2 identical over 10 bases. CDR1 is MNHEY and CDR2 is SVGAGI in the germline V gene. Trimming at V came to 2 bases and at J to 9 bases, leaving 7 bases not matched to a gene. The CDR3 sequence is 15 residues long. The CDR3 here is CASSYASGGFLEQFF. CDR3 DNA: TGTGCCAGCAGTTACGCTAGCGGGGGATTTCTTGAGCAGTTCTTC.